This T cell receptor (beta chain) was retrieved from a study of cytomegalovirus exposure and HLA in healthy donors. Overall study context: Early release data held 80 million to 100 million unique TCRs from HLA-typed donors. Regarding the study as a whole: According to an earlier analysis, most TCR beta V segments yielded productive rearrangements about 87% or about 30% of the time.

The primer mix had 60 Vbeta and 13 Jbeta primers. Under the authors' procedure: Later, an analysis found about 80 million unique TCR beta chains, and about 9.9 million of these were shared. Here immunoSEQ multiplex PCR was the method, and the copy in TCRdb shows in-frame clones only, minus some. V, J and clone size derive from that table, while D and trimming were established from the DNA sequence. Of about 180,000 clones detected, 60% to 85% appear once; the ten largest clones hold about 3.1%. A remark on this clone: Its antigen is not identified.

Sequencing input: PBMCs. The receptor comes from a woman in her fifties or sixties in good health and CMV-seropositive.

The CDR3 DNA reads TGTGCCAGCAGTTTATCGGGACAGGCGGACACCGGGGAGCTGTTTTTT. This sequence encodes CASSLSGQADTGELFF. The chain couples TRBV27 to TRBJ2-2, with 8 positions matching TRBD1. Germline V gives CDR1 MNHEY, CDR2 SMNVEV (reference sequence). CDR3 size: 16 residues. V lost 0 bases and J lost 3; bases outside the gene matches: 3.